These 26 T cell receptor beta chains came from one sample sequenced in a study of shared clonotypes between healthy human individuals. Clones were sequenced by immunoSEQ multiplex PCR, and TCRdb holds only the in-frame ones, with some missing. The sample lists under 2.5 million clones, around 90% occurring once. Sequenced material: naive CD4+ T cells from PBMCs. Documented subset: CD45RA+ positively selected. All receptors come from a man aged 18 to 30 in good health. Some clones in this sample may be carry-over from other donors' samples.

This clone was observed a single time. The rearrangement joins TRBV7-2 to TRBJ2-2, with TRBD2 matching over 8 bases. The CDR3 is 14 amino acids. J gave up 7 bases and V 9 bases, and 10 bases lay outside the gene matches. Germline lookup yields CDR1 SGHTA and CDR2 FQGNSA. CDR3 nucleotides: TGTGCCAGGCGACGGGAGGGCCTTAACGGGGAGCTGTTTTTT. Protein: CARRREGLNGELFF.

The gene calls are TRBV7-2 and TRBJ1-5; a weak D match, TRBD1 (5 bases). V was trimmed by 7 bases and J by 2 bases, leaving 15 bases between them. Germline V lookup: CDR1 SGHTA, CDR2 FQGNSA. The CDR3 has 15 amino acids. The CDR3: CASTDWGTGNQPQHF. Written as DNA, the CDR3 is TGTGCCAGCACCGATTGGGGCACGGGCAATCAGCCCCAGCATTTT.

This chain joins TRBV6-5 and TRBJ1-6, with D uncertain. In germline, CDR1 is MNHEY, CDR2 SVGAGI. V lost 7 bases to trimming and J lost 5 bases, with 12 bases between them. This CDR3 is built from 14 residues. CDR3 sequence reads: CASIGLADNSPLHF. DNA of the CDR3: TGTGCCAGCATCGGTCTGGCGGATAATTCACCCCTCCACTTT.

This chain uses TRBV5-1 with TRBJ2-5, with 10 bases lining up with TRBD2. V lost 4 bases to trimming and J lost 0 bases; unmatched junction nucleotides: 9. The CDR3 covers 17 residues. The germline CDR1 and CDR2 sequences are SGHRS and YFSETQ. The CDR3 sequence is CASSPVASGRYQETQYF. The CDR3 DNA sequence: TGCGCCAGCAGCCCGGTGGCTAGCGGGAGATACCAAGAGACCCAGTACTTC. The variable domain in full, with the rest retrieved from reference TRBV5-1 and TRBJ2-5, is KAGVTQTPRYLIKTRGQQVTLSCSPISGHRSVSWYQQTPGQGLQFLFEYFSETQRNKGNFPGRFSGRQFSNSRSEMNVSTLELGDSALYLCASSPVASGRYQETQYFGPGTRLLVL.

The chain combines TRBV28 with TRBJ1-1; D may be TRBD1 (6 bases). V dropped 5 bases and J dropped 7 bases, with 14 bases sitting between them. Germline CDR1 and CDR2: MDHEN and SYDVKM. The CDR3 extends over 13 amino acids. The CDR3 sequence: CASSPLGAGEAFF. CDR3 in DNA: TGTGCCAGCAGTCCGTTGGGGGCAGGTGAAGCTTTCTTT. Full variable domain (outside the CDR3, taken from reference TRBV28 and TRBJ1-1): DVKVTQSSRYLVKRTGEKVFLECVQDMDHENMFWYRQDPGLGLRLIYFSYDVKMKEKGDIPEGYSVSREKKERFSLILESASTNQTSMYLCASSPLGAGEAFFGQGTRLTVV.

This rearrangement joins TRBV5-5 to TRBJ2-2, with D possibly matching TRBD1 (5 bases). The ends were cut back, 0 bases at V and 1 base at J, with 7 bases in the middle. The CDR3 spans 15 residues. Germline V gene data show CDR1 as SGHKS and CDR2 as YYEKEE (reference sequence). The CDR3 DNA reads TGTGCCAGCAGCTTGGCCCAGGGGAACACCGGGGAGCTGTTTTTT. It encodes CASSLAQGNTGELFF.

The chain combines TRBV5-1 with TRBJ1-6; maybe TRBD1 (5 bases). There are 14 residues in the CDR3. Germline CDR1 is SGHRS and CDR2 is YFSETQ. V shed 4 bases and J shed 13 bases, with 18 bases lying between them. The CDR3 DNA is TGCGCCAGCAGCCTACCCTCCGACAGTTCGCCCCTCCACTTT. Amino acid sequence: CASSLPSDSSPLHF.

This clone was detected only once. The chain combines TRBV5-1 with TRBJ2-2; 9 bases align to TRBD2. The V gene end was trimmed by 5 bases and the J gene end by 1 base; junction bases not matched to a gene: 6. This CDR3 contains 16 residues. CDR1 and CDR2 (germline): SGHRS, YFSETQ. DNA of the CDR3: TGCGCCAGCAGACTCCAAGCGGGAGGGAACACCGGGGAGCTGTTTTTT. It yields the protein CASRLQAGGNTGELFF.

The chain employs TRBV27 and TRBJ2-3; weak D call: TRBD1 (5 bases). Between the trimmed V and J ends, which lost 7 bases and 5 bases, there was a span of 22 bases. The germline CDR1 and CDR2 sequences are MNHEY and SMNVEV (reference sequence). The CDR3 is 16 residues long. CDR3 coding DNA: TGTGCCAGCACCAGTTTTGTAGGCAGGGAAAGAGATACGCAGTATTTT. Its translation: CASTSFVGRERDTQYF.

Note on this clone: This sample includes further DNA sequences coding for the same CDR3. CDR3 bases: TGTGCCAGCTCACCACCGACAGGCCGGCATGGCTACACCTTC. It specifies CASSPPTGRHGYTF. V usage is TRBV18 and J usage is TRBJ1-2; D might be TRBD1 (6 bases). The CDR3 is 14 residues long. The ends were cut back, 0 bases at V and 6 bases at J, with 11 bases in the middle. Germline CDR1 KGHSH, CDR2 LQKENI.

V gene TRBV7-3 combines with J gene TRBJ2-1; D possibly corresponds to TRBD2 (6 bases). This CDR3 spans 18 amino acids. Germline V gene lookup returns CDR1 SGHTA and CDR2 FQGTGA. Trimming took 1 base from V and 0 from J, leaving 16 bases between them. CDR3 in amino acids: CASSLSSSGAPSYNEQFF. In nucleotides, the CDR3 is TGTGCCAGCAGCTTAAGTTCTTCGGGAGCCCCCTCCTACAATGAGCAGTTCTTC.

The V gene is TRBV11-1, the J gene TRBJ2-1; 7 bases map to TRBD1. The germline V gene has CDR1 SGHAT and CDR2 FQDESV (reference sequence). The CDR3 has 14 amino acids. V gave up 5 bases and J gave up 4 bases; unmatched junction bases: 5. The CDR3 bases are TGTGCCAGCAGCATGACCAGGGGGTACAATGAGCAGTTCTTC. Encoded protein: CASSMTRGYNEQFF.

In DNA, the CDR3 is TGTGCCAGCAGCTTAGAAGCGGGACAAACGCGGGCTTTCTTT. Its translation: CASSLEAGQTRAFF. The genes are TRBV7-9 and TRBJ1-1; D perhaps matches TRBD1 (6 bases). Per germline, CDR1 SEHNR and CDR2 FQNEAQ (reference sequence). V dropped 1 base and J dropped 11 bases, with 17 bases sitting between them. The CDR3 is made up of 14 amino acids. Combining the CDR3 with reference TRBV7-9 and TRBJ1-1 gives the whole variable domain DTGVSQNPRHKITKRGQNVTFRCDPISEHNRLYWYRQTLGQGPEFLTYFQNEAQLEKSRLLSDRFSAERPKGSFSTLEIQRTEQGDSAMYLCASSLEAGQTRAFFGQGTRLTVV.

The CDR3: CASSADRGGRMNTEAFF. The DNA for the CDR3 is TGTGCCAGCAGTGCGGACAGGGGGGGACGGATGAACACTGAAGCTTTCTTT. The chain links TRBV6-1 to TRBJ1-1, with 10 bases identical to TRBD1. The junction had 8 bases not matched to a gene; V was cut back by 4 bases and J by 0 bases. CDR3 length: 17 amino acids. Germline V gene lookup returns CDR1 MNHNS and CDR2 SASEGT.

This chain links TRBV4-1 with TRBJ1-1, with D tentatively TRBD1 (6 bases). Germline CDR1 reads MGHRA; CDR2 reads YSYEKL. The CDR3 runs 14 residues. Trimming removed 6 bases from V and 1 base from J, with 12 bases in between. CDR3 protein: CASRLGQKNTEAFF. The CDR3 DNA reads TGCGCCAGCAGACTCGGACAGAAGAACACTGAAGCTTTCTTT.

The chain carries TRBV7-8 and TRBJ2-5; 7 bases fit TRBD2. The V segment lost 1 base and the J segment 4 bases; nucleotides outside the gene matches: 6. The CDR3 has 15 amino acids. Germline V CDR1 and CDR2: SGHVS, FQNEAQ. In DNA form, the CDR3 reads TGTGCCAGCAGCTTAGTGGGAGGGTGGGGAGAGACCCAGTACTTC. Translated: CASSLVGGWGETQYF.

This clone was counted only a few times. The chain employs TRBV4-2 and TRBJ1-1; perhaps TRBD1 as D (6 bases). This CDR3 has 15 amino acids. Trimming shortened V by 0 bases and J by 3 bases, and 11 bases separated the two germline ends. CDR1 and CDR2 from the germline V gene are LGHNA and YNFKEQ. CDR3 sequence (DNA): TGTGCCAGCAGCCAAGAATGGACAGTCTACACTGAAGCTTTCTTT. The encoded protein is CASSQEWTVYTEAFF.

V gene TRBV12-5 combines with J gene TRBJ2-1, with TRBD2 matching 12 bases. The V gene's germline CDR1 is LGHNT and CDR2 FRNRAP. This CDR3 has 16 amino acids. J gave up 7 bases and V 3 bases, and 7 bases lay outside the gene matches. This CDR3 is CASGFSLAGGLNEQFF. DNA of the CDR3: TGTGCTAGTGGTTTTAGCCTAGCGGGAGGGCTAAATGAGCAGTTCTTC.

CDR3 sequence reads: CASSPRANSGDTGELFF. DNA of the CDR3: TGTGCCAGCTCACCAAGGGCAAACTCAGGGGACACCGGGGAGCTGTTTTTT. J is TRBJ2-2 and V is TRBV18; D might be TRBD1 (6 bases). This CDR3 has 17 residues. Trimming removed 2 bases at V and 3 bases at J, with 16 bases between. Germline loops: CDR1 KGHSH, CDR2 LQKENI.

This chain connects TRBV11-2 to TRBJ2-7, with TRBD2 as a possible D gene (5 bases). V was shortened by 1 base and J by 5 bases, with 12 bases between the two germline ends. The CDR3 sequence is 14 residues long. In germline, CDR1 is SGHAT, CDR2 FQNNGV. The CDR3 loop is CASSLGGWMNEQYF. The CDR3 DNA follows: TGTGCCAGCAGCTTAGGCGGGTGGATGAACGAGCAGTACTTC.

Only one count was recorded for this clone. The chain employs TRBV28 and TRBJ1-1, with D tentatively TRBD1 (5 bases). The V end was cut by 6 bases, the J end by 4 bases, with 12 bases between. The germline V gene has CDR1 MDHEN and CDR2 SYDVKM. This CDR3 region has 13 residues. The CDR3 DNA reads as TGTGCCAGCAGGGATGGGGGTTTCACTGAAGCTTTCTTT. The encoded protein is CASRDGGFTEAFF.

This sequence joins TRBV29-1 and TRBJ2-3; no clear D. Per the germline V gene, CDR1 is SQVTM and CDR2 is ANQGSEA. The CDR3 covers 14 residues. V shed 3 bases and J shed 3 bases, with 13 bases lying between them. DNA for the CDR3: TGCAGCGTTGAGCCCCCTGGGCGGACAGATACGCAGTATTTT. Its translation is CSVEPPGRTDTQYF.

The CDR3 sequence: CASSPPPLSYNEQFF. DNA of the CDR3: TGTGCCAGCAGCCCCCCGCCGCTCTCCTACAATGAGCAGTTCTTC. The chain carries TRBV9 and TRBJ2-1; no clear D. Between the trimmed V and J ends, which lost 4 bases and 0 bases, there was a span of 11 bases. This CDR3 spans 15 amino acids. Germline V lookup: CDR1 SGDLS, CDR2 YYNGEE.

The chain is built from TRBV28 and TRBJ2-1; 8 positions agree with TRBD1. This CDR3 has 15 amino acids. Looked up from germline, CDR1 is MDHEN and CDR2 is SYDVKM. Losses at the gene ends were 6 bases for V and 4 bases for J; bases not matched to a gene: 8. CDR3 protein: CASSRPGQAYNEQFF. Written as DNA, the CDR3 is TGTGCCAGCAGCCGTCCGGGACAGGCTTACAATGAGCAGTTCTTC. The entire variable domain, with the rest obtained from reference TRBV28 and TRBJ2-1, is as follows: DVKVTQSSRYLVKRTGEKVFLECVQDMDHENMFWYRQDPGLGLRLIYFSYDVKMKEKGDIPEGYSVSREKKERFSLILESASTNQTSMYLCASSRPGQAYNEQFFGPGTRLTVL.

V and J are TRBV10-3 and TRBJ1-5, with D unclear. V lost 3 bases and J lost 6, with 9 bases in between. The CDR3 is made up of 13 amino acids. CDR1 is ENHRY and CDR2 is SYGVKD in the germline V gene. The CDR3 protein is CAISDLASQPQHF. DNA for the CDR3: TGTGCCATCAGTGATTTGGCGAGTCAGCCCCAGCATTTT.

CDR3 bases: TGCGCCAGCAGTCCAGGGGACAGGGCTTACACCGGGGAGCTGTTTTTT. The encoded protein is CASSPGDRAYTGELFF. V usage is TRBV5-1 and J usage is TRBJ2-2; 9 positions agree with TRBD1. This CDR3 region has 16 residues. CDR1 is SGHRS and CDR2 is YFSETQ in the germline V gene. The V segment lost 5 bases and the J segment 3 bases; nucleotides outside the gene matches: 8.